A single sample is the source of the 27 T cell receptor beta chains below, sequenced in a study of T cell responses to AZD1222 COVID-19 vaccine. Here immunoSEQ multiplex PCR was the method, and the copy in TCRdb shows in-frame clones only, minus some. The sample has about 140,000 clones, 75% to 95% seen once; the top ten hold roughly 3.1%. The specimen comprised peripheral blood, sampled on day 0 of AZD1222 vaccination. These receptors all stem from an adult in good health.

This sequence joins TRBV12-5 and TRBJ1-5; a weak D match, TRBD1 (5 bases). V was clipped by 3 bases and J by 0 bases, with 15 bases between them. Germline CDR1 is LGHNT and CDR2 is FRNRAP. This CDR3 comprises 17 residues. CDR3 in DNA: TGTGCTAGTGGTTTCCAGGGTTACCGTTATAGCAATCAGCCCCAGCATTTT. It specifies CASGFQGYRYSNQPQHF.

As DNA, the CDR3 is TGCAGTGCAGCGCCCTACAATGAGCAGTTCTTC. It specifies CSAAPYNEQFF. This chain joins TRBV20-1 and TRBJ2-1; D is uncertain. V gave up 6 bases and J gave up 2 bases, with 5 bases separating them. Germline V CDR1 and CDR2: DFQATT, SNEGSKA (reference sequence). This CDR3 spans 11 amino acids.

V is TRBV5-4 and J is TRBJ1-2, with 7 positions matching TRBD1. Germline loops: CDR1 SGHNT, CDR2 YYREEE (reference sequence). The junction had 8 bases not matched to a gene; V was cut back by 4 bases and J by 8 bases. The CDR3 runs 13 residues. This CDR3 reads CASSLDRAWGYTF. The CDR3 bases are TGTGCCAGCAGCCTTGACAGGGCTTGGGGCTACACCTTC.

V usage is TRBV2 and J usage is TRBJ1-3; D not certain. Germline CDR1 reads SNHLY; CDR2 reads FYNNEI. Trimming shortened V by 6 bases and J by 10 bases, and 16 bases separated the two germline ends. The CDR3 is 13 amino acids. The CDR3 bases are TGTGCCAGCAGGGCCTCACTGTTCGGAACCATATATTTT. Its translation is CASRASLFGTIYF. Together with reference TRBV2 and TRBJ1-3, the CDR3 gives the full variable domain: EPEVTQTPSHQVTQMGQEVILRCVPISNHLYFYWYRQILGQKVEFLVSFYNNEISEKSEIFDDQFSVERPDGSNFTLKIRSTKLEDSAMYFCASRASLFGTIYFGEGSWLTVV.

This rearrangement joins TRBV11-3 to TRBJ2-7; D unclear. Looked up from germline, CDR1 is SGHNT and CDR2 is YENEEA. The CDR3 is 15 residues long. Trimming left V 1 base short and J 0 bases short, with 10 bases between. The CDR3 coding sequence is TGTGCCAGCAGCTTAGGTCCCCCTAGCTCCTACGAGCAGTACTTC. It is translated as CASSLGPPSSYEQYF.

The chain employs TRBV5-1 and TRBJ2-7; TRBD1 matches at 10 bases. Losses at the gene ends were 4 bases for V and 4 bases for J; bases not matched to a gene: 5. The CDR3 length is 14 residues. Germline V CDR1 and CDR2: SGHRS, YFSETQ. The CDR3 sequence is CASSLTGGIYEQYF. DNA of the CDR3: TGCGCCAGCAGCCTGACAGGGGGCATTTACGAGCAGTACTTC.

For this clone: Other nucleotide sequences from this sample produce the same CDR3. The chain is built from TRBV5-1 and TRBJ2-1; 9 nucleotides line up with TRBD2. The V gene's germline CDR1 is SGHRS and CDR2 YFSETQ. CDR3 length: 15 residues. The trim removed 0 bases at V and 4 bases at J, leaving 2 bases unmatched. The CDR3 sequence: CASSLGLAAYNEQFF. The CDR3 nucleotides are TGCGCCAGCAGCTTGGGACTAGCGGCTTACAATGAGCAGTTCTTC. The variable domain in full, with the rest retrieved from reference TRBV5-1 and TRBJ2-1, is KAGVTQTPRYLIKTRGQQVTLSCSPISGHRSVSWYQQTPGQGLQFLFEYFSETQRNKGNFPGRFSGRQFSNSRSEMNVSTLELGDSALYLCASSLGLAAYNEQFFGPGTRLTVL.

This clone has only one observation. An end of the junction does not agree with germline; a read error may underlie this. The chain joins TRBV6-5 to TRBJ1-4; D gene uncertain. Germline V gene lookup returns CDR1 MNHEY and CDR2 SVGAGI. There are 13 residues in the CDR3. The CDR3 DNA reads TGTGCCAGCAGTGACTCGGCCCCACATGAACTGTTTTTT. Amino acids: CASSDSAPHELFF.

V usage is TRBV11-3 and J usage is TRBJ1-3; 8 nucleotides align to TRBD1. Unmatched junction bases numbered 15, after V lost 4 bases and J lost 7 bases. Germline V gene data show CDR1 as SGHNT and CDR2 as YENEEA. This CDR3 spans 17 amino acids. The CDR3 bases are TGTGCCAGCAGCTCCACGACAAGACAGGGGTTTTGGAACACCATATATTTT. Residues: CASSSTTRQGFWNTIYF.

This clone was counted once. V usage is TRBV28 and J usage is TRBJ2-7, with a weak D call TRBD1 (5 bases). The CDR3 extends over 13 amino acids. Deletions cut 2 bases from V and 3 bases from J, with 8 bases between. Germline CDR1 is MDHEN and CDR2 is SYDVKM. This CDR3 is CASSLRGSYEQYF. The DNA for the CDR3 is TGTGCCAGCAGTTTAAGGGGAAGCTACGAGCAGTACTTC.

The V gene is TRBV4-2, the J gene TRBJ2-3; D gene ambiguous. The CDR3 is made up of 14 amino acids. Germline CDR1 LGHNA, CDR2 YNFKEQ. The V end lost 1 base, the J end lost 4 bases, and 9 bases lay between the germline ends. CDR3 sequence (DNA): TGTGCCAGCAGCCAAGTTGTCTGGGCAGATACGCAGTATTTT. Its translation: CASSQVVWADTQYF.

There are a few counts of this clone. V gene TRBV3-1 (or the pseudogene TRBV3-2) combines with J gene TRBJ2-5; D gene ambiguous. There are 13 residues in the CDR3. The germline CDR1 and CDR2 sequences are LGHDT and YNNKEL (reference sequence). Trimming took off 1 base at V and 2 bases at J, with 5 bases between the two ends. CDR3 region: CASSQGGQETQYF. Here the CDR3 DNA reads TGTGCCAGCAGCCAAGGGGGACAAGAGACCCAGTACTTC.

The chain couples TRBV11-2 to TRBJ1-3; D is unresolved. Germline assignment: CDR1 SGHAT and CDR2 FQNNGV. The germline V and J ends were trimmed by 0 bases and 7 bases, with 7 bases remaining between them. CDR3 size: 13 residues. The DNA for the CDR3 is TGTGCCAGCAGCTTAGATCGGGAGAACACCATATATTTT. Amino acids: CASSLDRENTIYF.

The gene calls are TRBV2 and TRBJ1-5; D gene unclear. Germline-derived CDR1 and CDR2 are SNHLY and FYNNEI. V dropped 0 bases and J dropped 5 bases, with 11 bases sitting between them. CDR3 length: 15 amino acids. In nucleotides, the CDR3 is TGTGCCAGCAGTGAAGCGGTCAGAACTTATCAGCCCCAGCATTTT. Translation: CASSEAVRTYQPQHF.

The chain carries TRBV25-1 and TRBJ2-7; TRBD1 matches 7 bases. This CDR3 has 16 residues. Trimming removed 3 bases from V and 5 bases from J; junction bases left unmatched: 13. Germline V gene lookup returns CDR1 MGHDK and CDR2 SYGVNS. The chain's CDR3 is CASSDPRGRGTNEQYF. In DNA form, the CDR3 reads TGTGCCAGCAGTGACCCCAGGGGCAGGGGGACAAACGAGCAGTACTTC.

The rearrangement uses TRBV11-3 and TRBJ2-7; TRBD2 matches 7 bases. From germline, CDR1 is SGHNT and CDR2 YENEEA. CDR3 length equals 15 residues. V lost 1 base and J lost 2; bases outside the gene matches: 5. The CDR3 is CASSLGSGGTYEQYF. The CDR3 coding sequence is TGTGCCAGCAGCTTAGGGTCGGGAGGTACCTACGAGCAGTACTTC.

The chain joins TRBV14 to TRBJ2-3; D could derive from TRBD1 or TRBD2 (5 bases each). Germline CDR1 is SGHDN and CDR2 is FVKESK. This CDR3 is built from 16 residues. The ends were cut back, 1 base at V and 9 bases at J, with 20 bases in the middle. The CDR3 is CASSQVPGRIQGTQYF. In DNA, the CDR3 is TGTGCCAGCAGCCAAGTCCCGGGACGAATCCAGGGAACGCAGTATTTT.

This chain uses TRBV25-1 with TRBJ1-1, with D tentatively TRBD1 (6 bases). The CDR3 length is 13 residues. Between the trimmed V and J ends, which lost 7 bases and 4 bases, there was a span of 13 bases. CDR1 is MGHDK, CDR2 SYGVNS, per germline. Here the CDR3 DNA reads TGTGCCAGCACCCCGGGGGGGCTCACTGAAGCTTTCTTT. This codes for CASTPGGLTEAFF.

This chain uses TRBV11-2 with TRBJ2-1, with D unclear. The germline CDR1 and CDR2 sequences are SGHAT and FQNNGV. The V gene lost 5 bases and the J gene lost 0 bases, with 11 bases spanning the gap. The CDR3 runs to 15 residues. CDR3 protein: CASSRSMSSYNEQFF. Here the CDR3 DNA reads TGTGCCAGCAGCCGCAGTATGAGCTCCTACAATGAGCAGTTCTTC.

V usage is TRBV19 and J usage is TRBJ1-1; no reliable D call. V dropped 3 bases and J dropped 4 bases, with 6 bases sitting between them. Germline CDR1 is LNHDA and CDR2 is SQIVND (reference sequence). The CDR3 sequence is 12 residues long. The CDR3 region is CASSIGITEAFF. The CDR3, as DNA: TGTGCCAGTAGTATCGGGATCACTGAAGCTTTCTTT.

V gene TRBV2 combines with J gene TRBJ2-1; the match to TRBD2 covers 12 bases. Losses at the gene ends were 6 bases for V and 0 bases for J; bases not matched to a gene: 12. Germline V gene sequence: CDR1 SNHLY, CDR2 FYNNEI. CDR3 size: 19 residues. DNA for the CDR3: TGTGCCAGCAGAGTACCGGGACTAGCGGGCCCGAGCTCCTACAATGAGCAGTTCTTC. Protein: CASRVPGLAGPSSYNEQFF.

CDR3: CASITGSAGDEKLFF. The CDR3 DNA is TGTGCCAGCATCACGGGGTCAGCGGGCGATGAAAAACTGTTTTTT. The chain links TRBV6-5 to TRBJ1-4, with D unclear. Germline V gene sequence: CDR1 MNHEY, CDR2 SVGAGI. The CDR3 has 15 residues. Trimming shortened V by 7 bases and J by 6 bases, and 18 bases separated the two germline ends.

V usage is TRBV9 and J usage is TRBJ2-7; 10 bases agree with TRBD2. CDR1 is SGDLS, CDR2 YYNGEE, per germline. The CDR3 spans 15 residues. Trimming removed 1 base from V and 0 bases from J; junction bases left unmatched: 1. The DNA for the CDR3 is TGTGCCAGCAGCGTAAGCGGGGGGGGCTCCTACGAGCAGTACTTC. As protein: CASSVSGGGSYEQYF.

This rearrangement joins TRBV19 to TRBJ1-5; TRBD1 agrees at 8 bases. The CDR3 has 15 residues. The trim removed 1 base at V and 5 bases at J, leaving 4 bases unmatched. Germline V gene lookup returns CDR1 LNHDA and CDR2 SQIVND (reference sequence). The CDR3 protein is CASSIGTGGDQPQHF. The CDR3 coding sequence is TGTGCCAGTAGTATAGGCACAGGGGGAGATCAGCCCCAGCATTTT. The full variable domain, its missing parts supplied by reference TRBV19 and TRBJ1-5, is DGGITQSPKYLFRKEGQNVTLSCEQNLNHDAMYWYRQDPGQGLRLIYYSQIVNDFQKGDIAEGYSVSREKKESFPLTVTSAQKNPTAFYLCASSIGTGGDQPQHFGDGTRLSIL.

The rearrangement uses TRBV4-3 and TRBJ2-2, with 8 bases that match TRBD2. Germline-derived CDR1 and CDR2 are LGHNA and YSLEER. J lost 5 bases, V lost 2 bases, and 7 bases had no gene match. The CDR3 covers 16 residues. The CDR3 is CASSQIPSGPTGELFF. The CDR3 DNA reads TGCGCCAGCAGCCAAATCCCTAGCGGGCCTACCGGGGAGCTGTTTTTT.

The chain couples TRBV11-2 to TRBJ1-2, with D unresolved. The CDR3 loop spans 12 amino acids. In germline, CDR1 is SGHAT, CDR2 FQNNGV. V was pared by 5 bases and J by 4 bases, with 8 bases between. The CDR3: CASSIGPYGYTF. DNA of the CDR3: TGTGCCAGCAGCATTGGACCCTATGGCTACACCTTC.

The chain links TRBV7-9 to TRBJ1-1; 8 nucleotides match TRBD1. V dropped 1 base and J dropped 11; count of bases not matched to a gene: 6. The V gene's germline CDR1 is SEHNR and CDR2 FQNEAQ (reference sequence). The CDR3 loop spans 13 amino acids. The CDR3 DNA reads TGTGCCAGCAGCTTAGTCTCACAGGGGGGGGCTTTCTTT. This sequence encodes CASSLVSQGGAFF. The complete variable domain, with remaining parts taken from reference TRBV7-9 and TRBJ1-1, reads DTGVSQNPRHKITKRGQNVTFRCDPISEHNRLYWYRQTLGQGPEFLTYFQNEAQLEKSRLLSDRFSAERPKGSFSTLEIQRTEQGDSAMYLCASSLVSQGGAFFGQGTRLTVV.